The next 7 T cell receptor beta chains were all read from a single sample in a study of T-cell memory formation after mild COVID-19. Each CDR3 protein is one row after TCRdb ran MiXCR on the 5' RACE reads. The sample includes 250,000 to 300,000 distinct CDR3 sequences, 15% to 20% seen only once; the top ten take roughly a fifth. Sequenced input: PBMCs or a T cell subset sorted from them (not recorded which). Source of these receptors: a young man who had mild COVID-19 (a few samples of this study predate the infection). Cell type and time point are not known.

This clonotype was detected only a few times. This chain joins TRBV5-1 and TRBJ2-7; D might be TRBD1 (6 bases). The CDR3 loop spans 13 amino acids. The V and J ends lost 2 bases and 3 bases respectively, with 9 bases between them. The germline V gene has CDR1 SGHRS and CDR2 YFSETQ. CDR3 protein: CASSFRDIYEQYF. DNA of the CDR3: TGCGCCAGCAGCTTCCGGGACATCTACGAGCAGTACTTC.

The rearrangement links TRBV6-6 to TRBJ2-5; D is possibly TRBD1 or TRBD2 (5 bases each). The germline V and J ends were trimmed by 0 bases and 5 bases, with 10 bases remaining between them. CDR1 and CDR2 (germline): MNHNY, SVGAGI (reference sequence). CDR3 length: 14 amino acids. The CDR3 region is CASSYSPGTETQYF. The CDR3 nucleotides are TGTGCCAGCAGTTACTCACCTGGGACGGAGACCCAGTACTTC.

This clonotype has a handful of counts. The rearrangement links TRBV7-9 to TRBJ2-1; 8 bases fit TRBD2. This CDR3 region has 14 residues. Germline CDR1 and CDR2: SEHNR and FQNEAQ (reference sequence). V shed 4 bases and J 8 bases; nucleotides not matched to a gene: 7. CDR3 amino acids: CASSSLRGDDEQFF. CDR3 DNA sequence: TGTGCCAGCAGCTCCCTGCGGGGGGACGATGAGCAGTTCTTC.

This clonotype has more than one count but fewer than ten. This chain uses TRBV15 with TRBJ2-5, with 14 positions matching TRBD2. This CDR3 is built from 15 residues. From germline, CDR1 is LNHNV and CDR2 YYDKDF (reference sequence). With 4 bases clipped from V and 5 bases from J, the junction kept 3 bases outside the gene matches. The CDR3 spells CATSTGTSGGETQYF. In DNA form, the CDR3 reads TGTGCCACCAGCACCGGGACTAGCGGGGGTGAGACCCAGTACTTC.

The V gene is TRBV18, the J gene TRBJ2-3; D unclear. This CDR3 region has 14 residues. V lost 4 bases, J lost 2 bases, and 10 bases lay in between. Per the germline V gene, CDR1 is KGHSH and CDR2 is LQKENI. CDR3 coding DNA: TGTGCCAGCTCACGAGAGGTGTACACAGATACGCAGTATTTT. Amino acids: CASSREVYTDTQYF.

The CDR3: CASTQTRGSYNEQFF. DNA for the CDR3: TGTGCCAGCACCCAGACCCGGGGATCCTACAATGAGCAGTTCTTC. This chain uses TRBV2 with TRBJ2-1; D is possibly TRBD2 (5 bases). From germline, CDR1 is SNHLY and CDR2 FYNNEI. Trimming removed 7 bases from V and 1 base from J, with 14 bases in between. The CDR3 has 15 residues.

This clonotype was seen a handful of times. The V and J genes are TRBV10-3 and TRBJ2-1; 7 nucleotides agree with TRBD2. V shed 0 bases, J shed 4 bases, and the junction held 6 bases outside the gene matches. Per the germline V gene, CDR1 is ENHRY and CDR2 is SYGVKD. The CDR3 loop spans 16 amino acids. The CDR3 reads CAISESSQGGYNEQFF. CDR3 sequence (DNA): TGTGCCATCAGTGAGTCGAGTCAGGGAGGGTACAATGAGCAGTTCTTC.